Sequencing of this T cell receptor (beta chain) was carried out in a study of spatial heterogeneity in lung cancer. Study in general: Consistent detection of more beta-chain than alpha-chain sequences was observed. Study-level points and caveats: Ubiquitous expanded tumor TCRs were observed in blood more at resection than follow-up.

Time point defined: sample taken at primary tumor resection. Unsorted whole RNA from tumor, nontumor lung or frozen PBMC underwent sequencing. Samples were obtained from approximately 76 donors, all untreated early-stage non-small cell lung cancer patients. Every individual TCR cDNA molecule carried its own unique molecular identifier, which allowed correction of PCR and sequencing errors. TCRdb re-analysed the 5' RACE reads in MiXCR, keeping a single row per CDR3 protein. The table records tens of thousands of distinct CDR3 sequences, roughly 4.6% of them present only once. This clonotype was detected ten times or more. Its antigen is unidentified. Losses at the gene ends were 2 bases for V and 4 bases for J; bases not matched to a gene: 4. Germline assignment: CDR1 MNHEY and CDR2 SVGEGT. This CDR3 is built from 15 residues.

V and J are TRBV6-2 or TRBV6-3 and TRBJ2-2; 7 bases map to TRBD2. This receptor was taken from a male donor with early-stage non-small cell lung cancer. The sample here was PBMCs, taken at surgery. The CDR3 loop reads CASSYTSAGTGELFF. In DNA form, the CDR3 reads TGTGCCAGCAGTTACACTAGCGCGGGCACCGGGGAGCTGTTTTTT.